Below, one T cell receptor (beta chain) is given with its context. The antigen remains unidentified. The V gene lost 6 bases and the J gene lost 4 bases, with 12 bases spanning the gap. This CDR3 comprises 14 residues. Germline CDR1 LGHNT, CDR2 FRNRAP. This record comes from a study of a mutant IDH1 vaccine in newly diagnosed glioma. The overall study: First vaccine doses came 4-6 weeks after radiotherapy alone, or with temozolomide cycles.

General study findings and limits: Among all patients, vaccine-induced immune responses occurred in 93.3%.

Sequenced by immunoSEQ multiplex PCR; TCRdb stores in-frame clones only, minus some. The sample has 56,000 or so clones, approximately 78% seen once; the top ten hold 1.8%. Time point noted: week 5, during vaccination. Vaccine doses each comprised 300 ug of mutant IDH1 20-mer peptide, with topical imiquimod. New WHO grade 3 or 4 astrocytomas that were IDH1-mutant and ATRX-lost occurred in the donors. The chain employs TRBV12-5 and TRBJ1-4; D call uncertain. The specimen was PBMCs, collected from a glioma patient whose treatment included an IDH1 peptide vaccine. The origin of this receptor is a woman aged 40 to 50 with glioma. This chain's CDR3 is CASGRGNVNEKLFF. The CDR3 bases are TGTGCTAGTGGACGCGGGAATGTTAATGAAAAACTGTTTTTT. The full variable domain, completed using reference TRBV12-5 and TRBJ1-4, is DARVTQTPRHKVTEMGQEVTMRCQPILGHNTVFWYRQTMMQGLELLAYFRNRAPLDDSGMPKDRFSAEMPDATLATLKIQPSEPRDSAVYFCASGRGNVNEKLFFGSGTQLSVL.